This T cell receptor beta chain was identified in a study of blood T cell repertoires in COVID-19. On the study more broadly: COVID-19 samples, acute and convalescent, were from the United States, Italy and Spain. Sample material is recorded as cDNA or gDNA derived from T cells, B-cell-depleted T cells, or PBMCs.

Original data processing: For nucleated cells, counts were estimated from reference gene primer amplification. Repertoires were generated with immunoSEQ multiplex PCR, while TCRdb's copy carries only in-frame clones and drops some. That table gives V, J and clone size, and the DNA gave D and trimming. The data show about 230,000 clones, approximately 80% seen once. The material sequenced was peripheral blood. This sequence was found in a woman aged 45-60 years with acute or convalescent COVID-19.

DNA of the CDR3: TGTGCCAGTAGTCCTTCGACAGGGTATAATTCACCCCTCCACTTT. Translation: CASSPSTGYNSPLHF. V is TRBV19 and J is TRBJ1-6; 7 bases line up with TRBD1. CDR1 and CDR2 from the germline V gene are LNHDA and SQIVND (reference sequence). This CDR3 is 15 amino acids long. The V and J ends lost 5 bases and 4 bases, in that order; junction bases with no gene match: 5.